A single T cell receptor (beta chain) is shown here with its context. Its antigen is unidentified. Sequencing used immunoSEQ multiplex PCR; TCRdb keeps in-frame clones, though not all of them. The repertoire includes 150,000 to 200,000 clones, 90% to 95% of them detected once, and approximately 2.3% sits in the top ten. The data were taken from a study of T cell responses to AZD1222 COVID-19 vaccine. Study at large: Timing groups of about 4 and about 12 weeks for second doses were pooled.

Looked up from germline, CDR1 is MGHRA and CDR2 is YSYEKL. Trimming removed 1 base from V and 6 bases from J, with 22 bases in between. This CDR3 has 18 residues. Study-wide results and caveats: The peak T cell response came first, and repertoires were sampled only after it. Variant regions that are unmutated are reportedly the target of nearly half of spike-specific TCRs. Females outnumbered males among donors, who were mostly white British; clonal diversity was possibly underestimated.

The chain recombines TRBV4-1 with TRBJ2-1; the D gene is possibly TRBD1 (5 bases). The sequencing used peripheral blood, collected on day 0 of AZD1222 vaccination. This sequence originates from an adult in good health. The CDR3 here is CASSQGGAVFRGGNEQFF. For the CDR3, the DNA is TGCGCCAGCAGCCAAGGGGGCGCCGTCTTCCGAGGCGGCAATGAGCAGTTCTTC.